Following are 14 T cell receptor beta chains from one sample sequenced in a study of CD8+ T cells in alopecia areata. cDNA serving as the sequencing template came from extracted, reverse transcribed RNA. Measured with immunoSEQ multiplex PCR; TCRdb has only the in-frame clones, and not every one. The sample carries 150,000 or so clones, around 49% recorded once. Sample: CD8+ T cells sorted from blood, taken at week 0. Receptors were obtained from a human donor with alopecia areata.

The rearrangement joins TRBV11-2 to TRBJ2-1; tentative D call: TRBD1 (5 bases). This CDR3 is 17 amino acids long. Germline loops: CDR1 SGHAT, CDR2 FQNNGV. The V end lost 5 bases, the J end lost 1 base, and 18 bases lay between the germline ends. CDR3 residues: CASSVYFGRDSYNEQFF. DNA for the CDR3: TGTGCCAGCAGCGTATATTTTGGCAGGGATTCCTACAATGAGCAGTTCTTC.

A few counts support this clone. This chain connects TRBV7-9 to TRBJ2-1; the D is unclear. V gave up 4 bases and J gave up 6 bases, with 10 bases separating them. The CDR3 is made up of 13 amino acids. From germline, CDR1 is SEHNR and CDR2 FQNEAQ (reference sequence). In DNA form, the CDR3 reads TGTGCCAGCAGCTCTAGTGGGCTCAATGAGCAGTTCTTC. It codes for CASSSSGLNEQFF.

This clone was detected a few times. CDR3 in amino acids: CASSQEVSYEQYF. In DNA form, the CDR3 reads TGTGCCAGCAGCCAAGAGGTTAGCTACGAGCAGTACTTC. The chain links TRBV16 to TRBJ2-7; the D is unclear. CDR3 length equals 13 residues. Germline V CDR1 and CDR2: KGHSY, FQNENV. With 2 bases removed from V and 3 bases from J, the gap between germline ends came to 8 bases.

V is TRBV27 and J is TRBJ1-2; D unresolved. The CDR3 length is 14 residues. The V gene's germline CDR1 is MNHEY and CDR2 SMNVEV (reference sequence). Trimming shortened V by 3 bases and J by 4 bases, and 12 bases separated the two germline ends. Written as DNA, the CDR3 is TGTGCCAGCAGTTTTGGGTTTCCAGGCTATGGCTACACCTTC. This sequence encodes CASSFGFPGYGYTF.

This clone was detected only a few times. The rearrangement joins TRBV13 to TRBJ1-3; D ambiguous. V was clipped by 8 bases and J by 0 bases, with 14 bases between them. Germline values: CDR1 PRHDT, CDR2 FYEKMQ (reference sequence). This CDR3 region has 15 residues. The CDR3 sequence is CASAVGKGSGNTIYF. In DNA, the CDR3 is TGTGCCAGCGCTGTGGGGAAAGGCTCTGGAAACACCATATATTTT.

The chain recombines TRBV6-5 with TRBJ1-4; the D is unclear. The CDR3 consists of 14 residues. The V end was cut by 2 bases, the J end by 7 bases, with 11 bases between. CDR1 is MNHEY, CDR2 SVGAGI, per germline. This chain's CDR3 is CASSYTEGGEKLFF. The CDR3 DNA sequence: TGTGCCAGCAGTTACACAGAGGGCGGTGAAAAACTGTTTTTT.

This clone was seen many times. J is TRBJ2-2 and V is TRBV6-4; TRBD2 matches at 9 bases. Germline V lookup: CDR1 MRHNA, CDR2 SNTAGT. The CDR3 runs 14 residues. Trimming took 3 bases from V and 4 from J; bases not matched to a gene: 0. The CDR3 spells CASSEAGGTGELFF. The CDR3 DNA sequence: TGTGCCAGCAGTGAAGCGGGGGGCACCGGGGAGCTGTTTTTT.

The chain carries TRBV11-2 and TRBJ2-7, with a possible D match to TRBD2 (6 bases). This CDR3 has 15 residues. The germline CDR1 and CDR2 sequences are SGHAT and FQNNGV. V lost 3 bases to trimming and J lost 1 base, with 13 bases between them. The CDR3 region is CASSFPGTPSYEQYF. CDR3 sequence (DNA): TGTGCCAGCAGCTTCCCAGGGACTCCATCCTACGAGCAGTACTTC. Filled out from reference TRBV11-2 and TRBJ2-7, the complete variable domain reads EAGVAQSPRYKIIEKRQSVAFWCNPISGHATLYWYQQILGQGPKLLIQFQNNGVVDDSQLPKDRFSAERLKGVDSTLKIQPAKLEDSAVYLCASSFPGTPSYEQYFGPGTRLTVT.

V gene TRBV27 combines with J gene TRBJ2-3; D is ambiguous. The V and J ends lost 5 bases and 6 bases respectively, with 12 bases between them. Germline V gene lookup returns CDR1 MNHEY and CDR2 SMNVEV (reference sequence). This CDR3 spans 13 amino acids. CDR3 loop: CASSPRTVDTQYF. The DNA for the CDR3 is TGTGCCAGCAGTCCCAGGACGGTTGATACGCAGTATTTT.

This sequence joins TRBV4-3 and TRBJ2-2, with 8 bases identical to TRBD2. This CDR3 is 16 amino acids long. Unmatched junction bases numbered 4, after V lost 1 base and J lost 3 bases. Per the germline V gene, CDR1 is LGHNA and CDR2 is YSLEER. DNA of the CDR3: TGCGCCAGCAGCCAAGGAAGGACTAGCTACACCGGGGAGCTGTTTTTT. Protein sequence: CASSQGRTSYTGELFF.

V is TRBV13 and J is TRBJ1-2, with TRBD1 matching 10 bases. V dropped 5 bases and J dropped 3; count of bases not matched to a gene: 3. Germline V CDR1 and CDR2: PRHDT, FYEKMQ (reference sequence). This CDR3 comprises 14 residues. CDR3 nucleotides: TGTGCCAGCAGCCCCGGGACAGGGGACTATGGCTACACCTTC. Its protein product is CASSPGTGDYGYTF.

The chain carries TRBV7-3 and TRBJ2-7; perhaps TRBD2 as D (6 bases). Trimming cost V 5 bases and J 3 bases, with 14 bases left between them. This CDR3 has 14 amino acids. Germline lookup yields CDR1 SGHTA and CDR2 FQGTGA. The CDR3 DNA reads as TGTGCCAGCAGCCCCGGAGGGGAAGACTACGAGCAGTACTTC. It translates to CASSPGGEDYEQYF. The full variable domain, its missing parts supplied by reference TRBV7-3 and TRBJ2-7, is GAGVSQTPSNKVTEKGKYVELRCDPISGHTALYWYRQSLGQGPEFLIYFQGTGAADDSGLPNDRFFAVRPEGSVSTLKIQRTERGDSAVYLCASSPGGEDYEQYFGPGTRLTVT.

Here the CDR3 DNA reads TGTGCCAGCAGTTCCCTAGGGGGGGCAAGGGGCACAGATACGCAGTATTTT. Its protein product is CASSSLGGARGTDTQYF. The chain employs TRBV27 and TRBJ2-3; tentatively, D is TRBD2 (7 bases). Deletions cut 4 bases from V and 1 base from J, with 18 bases between. Germline lookup yields CDR1 MNHEY and CDR2 SMNVEV (reference sequence). The CDR3 is 17 amino acids.

The chain couples TRBV30 to TRBJ2-1; 9 bases are a match to TRBD2. Unmatched junction bases numbered 11, after V lost 2 bases and J lost 9 bases. Germline lookup yields CDR1 GTSNPN and CDR2 SVGIG (reference sequence). The CDR3 is 15 residues long. The CDR3 protein is CAWSLVAGGFGEQFF. For the CDR3, the DNA is TGTGCCTGGAGTCTGGTGGCGGGGGGGTTCGGTGAGCAGTTCTTC. Complete variable domain (other parts from reference TRBV30 and TRBJ2-1): SQTIHQWPATLVQPVGSPLSLECTVEGTSNPNLYWYRQAAGRGLQLLFYSVGIGQISSEVPQNLSASRPQDRQFILSSKKLLLSDSGFYLCAWSLVAGGFGEQFFGPGTRLTVL.